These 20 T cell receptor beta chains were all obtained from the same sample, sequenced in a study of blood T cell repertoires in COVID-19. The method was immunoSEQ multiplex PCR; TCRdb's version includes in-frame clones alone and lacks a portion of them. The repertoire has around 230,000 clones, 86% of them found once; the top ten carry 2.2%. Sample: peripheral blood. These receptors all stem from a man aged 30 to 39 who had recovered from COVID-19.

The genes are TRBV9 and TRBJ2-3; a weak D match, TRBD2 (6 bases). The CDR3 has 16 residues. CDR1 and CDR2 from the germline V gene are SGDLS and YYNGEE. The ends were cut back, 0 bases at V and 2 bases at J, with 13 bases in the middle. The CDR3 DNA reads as TGTGCCAGCAGCGTAGGCTCTAGCGACGCCACAGATACGCAGTATTTT. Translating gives CASSVGSSDATDTQYF.

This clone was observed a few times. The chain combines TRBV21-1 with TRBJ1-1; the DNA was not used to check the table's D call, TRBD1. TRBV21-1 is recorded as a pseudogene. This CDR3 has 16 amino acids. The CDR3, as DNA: TGTGCCAGCAGCAAAGGGGGAAAAGGGGGTAACACTGAAGCTTTCTTT. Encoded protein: CASSKGGKGGNTEAFF.

The CDR3 loop reads CASSHKPLMNTEAFF. The CDR3 region has the DNA TGTGCCAGCAGCCACAAGCCCCTCATGAACACTGAAGCTTTCTTT. The chain is built from TRBV3-1 (or the pseudogene TRBV3-2) and TRBJ1-1; D is ambiguous. Deletions cut 3 bases from V and 0 bases from J, with 11 bases between. The CDR3 consists of 15 residues. Germline CDR1 is LGHDT and CDR2 is YNNKEL (reference sequence).

The CDR3: CASSLFRTGDRGYTF. The CDR3 region has the DNA TGTGCCAGCAGCTTGTTCAGGACAGGGGATCGGGGCTACACCTTC. This chain links TRBV5-6 with TRBJ1-2; 9 positions agree with TRBD1. This CDR3 is 15 amino acids long. V shed 1 base and J 8 bases; nucleotides not matched to a gene: 9. Germline V gene sequence: CDR1 SGHDT, CDR2 YYEEEE. The full variable domain, completed using reference TRBV5-6 and TRBJ1-2, is DAGVTQSPTHLIKTRGQQVTLRCSPKSGHDTVSWYQQALGQGPQFIFQYYEEEERQRGNFPDRFSGHQFPNYSSELNVNALLLGDSALYLCASSLFRTGDRGYTFGSGTRLTVV.

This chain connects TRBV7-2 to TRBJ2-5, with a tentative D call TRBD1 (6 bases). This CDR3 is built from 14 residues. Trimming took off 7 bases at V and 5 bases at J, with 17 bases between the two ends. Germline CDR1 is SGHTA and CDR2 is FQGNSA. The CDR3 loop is CASTPGAAGETQYF. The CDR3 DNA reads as TGTGCCAGCACGCCAGGGGCGGCCGGGGAGACCCAGTACTTC.

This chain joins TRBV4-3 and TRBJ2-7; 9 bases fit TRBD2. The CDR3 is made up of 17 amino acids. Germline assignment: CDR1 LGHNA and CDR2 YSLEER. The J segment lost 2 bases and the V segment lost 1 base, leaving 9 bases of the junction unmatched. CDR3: CASSQGVAGGKPYEQYF. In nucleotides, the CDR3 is TGCGCCAGCAGCCAAGGTGTCGCGGGGGGGAAACCCTACGAGCAGTACTTC.

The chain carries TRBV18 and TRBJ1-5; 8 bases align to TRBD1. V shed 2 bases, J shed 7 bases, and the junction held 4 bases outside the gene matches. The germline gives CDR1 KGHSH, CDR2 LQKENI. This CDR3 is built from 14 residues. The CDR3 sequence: CASSPLDRVQPQHF. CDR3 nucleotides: TGTGCCAGCTCACCATTGGACAGGGTACAGCCCCAGCATTTT. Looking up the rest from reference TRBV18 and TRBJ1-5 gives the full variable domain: NAGVMQNPRHLVRRRGQEARLRCSPMKGHSHVYWYRQLPEEGLKFMVYLQKENIIDESGMPKERFSAEFPKEGPSILRIQQVVRGDSAAYFCASSPLDRVQPQHFGDGTRLSIL.

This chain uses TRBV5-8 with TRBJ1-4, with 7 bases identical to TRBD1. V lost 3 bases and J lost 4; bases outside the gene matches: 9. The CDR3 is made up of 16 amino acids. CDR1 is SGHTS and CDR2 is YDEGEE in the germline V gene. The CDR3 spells CASSSNRDRLNEKLFF. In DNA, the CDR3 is TGTGCCAGCAGCTCTAACCGGGACAGACTTAATGAAAAACTGTTTTTT.

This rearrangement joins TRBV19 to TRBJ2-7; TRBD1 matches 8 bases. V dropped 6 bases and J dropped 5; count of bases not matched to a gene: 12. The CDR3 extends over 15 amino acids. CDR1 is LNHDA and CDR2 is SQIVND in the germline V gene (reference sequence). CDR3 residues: CASSPRRQGLDEQYF. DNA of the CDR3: TGTGCCAGTAGCCCAAGGCGACAGGGGTTGGACGAGCAGTACTTC. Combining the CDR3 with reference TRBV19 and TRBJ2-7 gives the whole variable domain DGGITQSPKYLFRKEGQNVTLSCEQNLNHDAMYWYRQDPGQGLRLIYYSQIVNDFQKGDIAEGYSVSREKKESFPLTVTSAQKNPTAFYLCASSPRRQGLDEQYFGPGTRLTVT.

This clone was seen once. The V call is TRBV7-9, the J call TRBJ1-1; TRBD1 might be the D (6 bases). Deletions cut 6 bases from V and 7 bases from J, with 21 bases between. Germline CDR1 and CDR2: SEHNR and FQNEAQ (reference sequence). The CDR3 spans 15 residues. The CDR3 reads CASSFKTGTRVEAFF. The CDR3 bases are TGTGCCAGCAGTTTCAAAACAGGGACGAGAGTTGAAGCTTTCTTT.

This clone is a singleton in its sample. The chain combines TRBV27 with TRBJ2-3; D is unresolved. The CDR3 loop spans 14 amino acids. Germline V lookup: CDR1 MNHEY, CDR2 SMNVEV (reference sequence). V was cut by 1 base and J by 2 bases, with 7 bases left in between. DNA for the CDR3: TGTGCCAGCAGTTTATACTCCTTCACAGATACGCAGTATTTT. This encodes CASSLYSFTDTQYF.

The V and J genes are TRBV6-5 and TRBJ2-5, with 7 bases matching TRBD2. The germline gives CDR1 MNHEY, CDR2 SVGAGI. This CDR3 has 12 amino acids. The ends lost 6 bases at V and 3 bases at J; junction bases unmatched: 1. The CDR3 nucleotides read TGTGCCAGCAGGGGGACTAAAGAGACCCAGTACTTC. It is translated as CASRGTKETQYF.

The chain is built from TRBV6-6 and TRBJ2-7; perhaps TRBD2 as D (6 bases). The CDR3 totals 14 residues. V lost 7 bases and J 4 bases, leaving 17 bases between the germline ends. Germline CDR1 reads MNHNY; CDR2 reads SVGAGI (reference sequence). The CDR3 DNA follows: TGTGCCAGCACCAAGACTAGTCTCACTTACGAGCAGTACTTC. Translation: CASTKTSLTYEQYF.

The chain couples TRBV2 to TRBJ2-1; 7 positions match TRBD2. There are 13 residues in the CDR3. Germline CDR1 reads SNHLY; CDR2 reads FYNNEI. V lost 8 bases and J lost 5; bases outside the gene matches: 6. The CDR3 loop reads CASWRGSNNEQFF. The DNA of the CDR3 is TGTGCCAGCTGGCGGGGGAGTAACAATGAGCAGTTCTTC.

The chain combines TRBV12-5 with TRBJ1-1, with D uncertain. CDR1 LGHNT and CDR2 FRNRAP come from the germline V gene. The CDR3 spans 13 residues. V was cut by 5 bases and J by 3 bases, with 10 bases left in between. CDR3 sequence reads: CASGLRLHTEAFF. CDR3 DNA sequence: TGTGCTAGTGGTCTCAGGCTACACACTGAAGCTTTCTTT. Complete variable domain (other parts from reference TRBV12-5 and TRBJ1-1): DARVTQTPRHKVTEMGQEVTMRCQPILGHNTVFWYRQTMMQGLELLAYFRNRAPLDDSGMPKDRFSAEMPDATLATLKIQPSEPRDSAVYFCASGLRLHTEAFFGQGTRLTVV.

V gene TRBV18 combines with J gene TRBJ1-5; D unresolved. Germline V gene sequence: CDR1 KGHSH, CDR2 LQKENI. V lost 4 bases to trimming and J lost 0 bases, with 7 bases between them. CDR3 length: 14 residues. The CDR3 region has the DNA TGTGCCAGCTCACGAGATAATAGCAATCAGCCCCAGCATTTT. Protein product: CASSRDNSNQPQHF. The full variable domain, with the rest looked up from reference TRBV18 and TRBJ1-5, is NAGVMQNPRHLVRRRGQEARLRCSPMKGHSHVYWYRQLPEEGLKFMVYLQKENIIDESGMPKERFSAEFPKEGPSILRIQQVVRGDSAAYFCASSRDNSNQPQHFGDGTRLSIL.

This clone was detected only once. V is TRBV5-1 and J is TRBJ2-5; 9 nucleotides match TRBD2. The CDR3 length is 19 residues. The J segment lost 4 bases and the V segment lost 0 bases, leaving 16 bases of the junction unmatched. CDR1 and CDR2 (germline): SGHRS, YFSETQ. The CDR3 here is CASSLVAGALIAPVETQYF. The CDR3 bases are TGCGCCAGCAGCTTGGTAGCGGGGGCCCTTATAGCCCCAGTAGAGACCCAGTACTTC.

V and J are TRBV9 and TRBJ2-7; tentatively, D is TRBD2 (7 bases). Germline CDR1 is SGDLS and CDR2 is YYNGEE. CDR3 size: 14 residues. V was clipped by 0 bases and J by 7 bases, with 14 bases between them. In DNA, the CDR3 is TGTGCCAGCAGCGTAGGAGGGGGGGCCGGAGAGCAGTACTTC. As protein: CASSVGGGAGEQYF.

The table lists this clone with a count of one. In DNA form, the CDR3 reads TGTGCCAGCAGCCTTTTACCTAGGGGGCTAGGCGACAATGAGCAGTTCTTC. It is translated as CASSLLPRGLGDNEQFF. This sequence joins TRBV9 and TRBJ2-1; TRBD1 agrees at 7 bases. CDR1 is SGDLS, CDR2 YYNGEE, per germline. V trimming: 4 bases; J trimming: 5 bases; junction bases outside the gene matches: 15. The CDR3 spans 17 residues.

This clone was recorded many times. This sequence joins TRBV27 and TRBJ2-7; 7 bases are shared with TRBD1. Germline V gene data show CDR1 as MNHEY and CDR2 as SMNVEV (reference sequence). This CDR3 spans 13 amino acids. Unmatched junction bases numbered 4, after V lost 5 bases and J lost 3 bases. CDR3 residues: CASSLGQDYEQYF. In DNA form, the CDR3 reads TGTGCCAGCAGTCTCGGACAGGACTACGAGCAGTACTTC.